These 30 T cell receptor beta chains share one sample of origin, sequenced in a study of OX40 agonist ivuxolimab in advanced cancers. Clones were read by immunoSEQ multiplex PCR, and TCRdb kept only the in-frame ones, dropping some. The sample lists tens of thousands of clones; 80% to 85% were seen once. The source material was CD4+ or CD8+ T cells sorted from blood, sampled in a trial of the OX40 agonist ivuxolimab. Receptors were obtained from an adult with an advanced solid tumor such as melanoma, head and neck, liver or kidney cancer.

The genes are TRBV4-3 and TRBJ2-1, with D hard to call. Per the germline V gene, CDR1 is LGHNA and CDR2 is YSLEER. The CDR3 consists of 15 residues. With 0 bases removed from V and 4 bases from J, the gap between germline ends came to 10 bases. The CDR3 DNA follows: TGCGCCAGCAGCCAAGATCGGGCCATTTACAATGAGCAGTTCTTC. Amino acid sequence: CASSQDRAIYNEQFF.

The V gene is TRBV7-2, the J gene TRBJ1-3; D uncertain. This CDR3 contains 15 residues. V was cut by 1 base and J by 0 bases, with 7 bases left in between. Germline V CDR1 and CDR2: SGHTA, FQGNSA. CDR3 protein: CASSLGGYSGNTIYF. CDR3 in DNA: TGTGCCAGCAGCTTAGGAGGATACTCTGGAAACACCATATATTTT.

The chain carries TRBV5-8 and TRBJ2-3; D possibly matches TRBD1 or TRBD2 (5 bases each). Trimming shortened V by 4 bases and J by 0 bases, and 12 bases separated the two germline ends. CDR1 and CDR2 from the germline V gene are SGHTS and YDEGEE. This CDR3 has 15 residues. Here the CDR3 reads CASSQGRLSTDTQYF. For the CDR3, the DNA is TGTGCCAGCAGCCAGGGACGACTGAGCACAGATACGCAGTATTTT.

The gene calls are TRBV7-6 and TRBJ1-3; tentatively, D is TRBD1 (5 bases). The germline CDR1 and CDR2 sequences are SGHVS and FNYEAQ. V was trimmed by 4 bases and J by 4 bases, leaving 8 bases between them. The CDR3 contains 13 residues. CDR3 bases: TGTGCCAGCAGCTCCAACAGGGGAAACACCATATATTTT. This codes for CASSSNRGNTIYF.

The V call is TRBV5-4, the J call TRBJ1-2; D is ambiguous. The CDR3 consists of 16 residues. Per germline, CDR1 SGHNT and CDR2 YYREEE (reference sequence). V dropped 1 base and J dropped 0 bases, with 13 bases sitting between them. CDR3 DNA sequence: TGTGCCAGCAGCTTGATGGTGAGCAGTACTAACTATGGCTACACCTTC. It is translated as CASSLMVSSTNYGYTF.

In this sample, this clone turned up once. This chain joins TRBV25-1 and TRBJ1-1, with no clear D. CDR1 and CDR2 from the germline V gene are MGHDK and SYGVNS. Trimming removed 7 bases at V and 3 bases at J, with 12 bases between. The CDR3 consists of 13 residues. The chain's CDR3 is CASKYGVYTEAFF. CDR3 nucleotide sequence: TGTGCCAGCAAGTATGGGGTTTACACTGAAGCTTTCTTT.

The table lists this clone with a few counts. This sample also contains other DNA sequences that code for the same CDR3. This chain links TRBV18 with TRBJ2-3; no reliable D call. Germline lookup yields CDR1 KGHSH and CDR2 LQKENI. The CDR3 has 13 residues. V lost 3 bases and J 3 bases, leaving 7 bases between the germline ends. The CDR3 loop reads CASSPAATDTQYF. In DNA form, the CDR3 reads TGTGCCAGCTCACCGGCGGCAACAGATACGCAGTATTTT.

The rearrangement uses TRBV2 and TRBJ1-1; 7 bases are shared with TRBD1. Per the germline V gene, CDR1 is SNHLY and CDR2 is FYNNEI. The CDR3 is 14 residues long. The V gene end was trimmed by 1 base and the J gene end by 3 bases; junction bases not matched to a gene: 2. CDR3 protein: CASSEEGADTEAFF. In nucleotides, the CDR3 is TGTGCCAGCAGTGAAGAGGGGGCGGACACTGAAGCTTTCTTT.

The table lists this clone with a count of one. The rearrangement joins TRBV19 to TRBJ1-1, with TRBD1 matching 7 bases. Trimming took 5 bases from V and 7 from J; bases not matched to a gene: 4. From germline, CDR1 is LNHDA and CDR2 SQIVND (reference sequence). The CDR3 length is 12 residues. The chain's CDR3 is CASSLRTGEAFF. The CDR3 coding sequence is TGTGCCAGTAGTTTGAGGACAGGTGAAGCTTTCTTT.

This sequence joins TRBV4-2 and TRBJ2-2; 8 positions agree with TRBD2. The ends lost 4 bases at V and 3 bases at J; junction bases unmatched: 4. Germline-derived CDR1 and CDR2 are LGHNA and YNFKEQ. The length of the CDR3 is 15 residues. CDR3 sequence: CASSLKAGDTGELFF. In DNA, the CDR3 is TGTGCCAGCAGCCTTAAAGCGGGGGACACCGGGGAGCTGTTTTTT.

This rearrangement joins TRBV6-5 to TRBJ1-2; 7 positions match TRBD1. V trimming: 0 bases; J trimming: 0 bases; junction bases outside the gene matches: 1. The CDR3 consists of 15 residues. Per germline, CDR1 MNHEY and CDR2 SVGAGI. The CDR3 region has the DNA TGTGCCAGCAGTTACTCAACAGGGGCTAACTATGGCTACACCTTC. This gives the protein CASSYSTGANYGYTF.

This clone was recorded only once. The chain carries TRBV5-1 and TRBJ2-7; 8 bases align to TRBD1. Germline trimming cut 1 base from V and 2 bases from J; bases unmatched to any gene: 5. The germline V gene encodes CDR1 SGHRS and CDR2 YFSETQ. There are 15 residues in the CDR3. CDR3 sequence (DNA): TGCGCCAGCAGCTTGCTGACAGGGGTGCCCTACGAGCAGTACTTC. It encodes CASSLLTGVPYEQYF.

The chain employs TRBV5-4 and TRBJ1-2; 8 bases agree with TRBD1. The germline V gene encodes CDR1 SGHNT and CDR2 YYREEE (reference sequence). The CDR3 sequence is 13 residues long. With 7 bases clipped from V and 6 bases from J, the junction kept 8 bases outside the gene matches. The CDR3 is CASLGRGLNGYTF. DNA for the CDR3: TGTGCCAGCCTCGGCAGGGGGCTAAATGGCTACACCTTC.

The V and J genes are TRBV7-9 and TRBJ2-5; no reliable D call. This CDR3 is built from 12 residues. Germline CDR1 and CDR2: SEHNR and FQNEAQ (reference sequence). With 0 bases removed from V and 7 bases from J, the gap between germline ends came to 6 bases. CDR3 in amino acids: CASSLAFGTQYF. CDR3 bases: TGTGCCAGCAGCTTAGCCTTTGGGACCCAGTACTTC.

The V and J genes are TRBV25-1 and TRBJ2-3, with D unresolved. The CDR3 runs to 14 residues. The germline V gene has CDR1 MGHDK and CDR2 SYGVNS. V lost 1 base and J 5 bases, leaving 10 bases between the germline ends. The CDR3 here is CASSELTPRDTQYF. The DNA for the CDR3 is TGTGCCAGCAGTGAATTAACTCCTCGAGATACGCAGTATTTT.

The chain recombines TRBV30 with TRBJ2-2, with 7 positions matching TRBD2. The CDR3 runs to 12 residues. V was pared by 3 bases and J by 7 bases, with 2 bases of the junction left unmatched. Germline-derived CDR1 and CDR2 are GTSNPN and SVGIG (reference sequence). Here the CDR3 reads CAWRVAGGELFF. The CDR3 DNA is TGTGCCTGGAGAGTAGCGGGCGGGGAGCTGTTTTTT.

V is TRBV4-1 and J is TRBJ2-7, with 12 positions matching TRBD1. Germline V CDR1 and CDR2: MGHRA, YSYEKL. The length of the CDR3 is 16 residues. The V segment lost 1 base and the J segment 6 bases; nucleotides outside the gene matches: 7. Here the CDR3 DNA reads TGCGCCAGCAGCCAAGGCTCCGGGACAGGGGGCCCCGAGCAGTACTTC. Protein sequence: CASSQGSGTGGPEQYF.

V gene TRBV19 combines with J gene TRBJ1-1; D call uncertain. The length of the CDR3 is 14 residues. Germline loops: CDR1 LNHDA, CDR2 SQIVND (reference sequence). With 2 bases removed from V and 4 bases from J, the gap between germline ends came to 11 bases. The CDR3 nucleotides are TGTGCCAGTAGTATATCAAACGGTGCCACTGAAGCTTTCTTT. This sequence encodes CASSISNGATEAFF. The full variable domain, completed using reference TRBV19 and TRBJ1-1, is DGGITQSPKYLFRKEGQNVTLSCEQNLNHDAMYWYRQDPGQGLRLIYYSQIVNDFQKGDIAEGYSVSREKKESFPLTVTSAQKNPTAFYLCASSISNGATEAFFGQGTRLTVV.

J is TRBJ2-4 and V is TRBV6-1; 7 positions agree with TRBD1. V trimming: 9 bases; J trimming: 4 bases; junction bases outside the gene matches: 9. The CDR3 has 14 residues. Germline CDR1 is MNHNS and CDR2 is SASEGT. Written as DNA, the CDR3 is TGTGCCAGTAACGACAGGGTGCCTAAAAACATTCAGTACTTC. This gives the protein CASNDRVPKNIQYF.

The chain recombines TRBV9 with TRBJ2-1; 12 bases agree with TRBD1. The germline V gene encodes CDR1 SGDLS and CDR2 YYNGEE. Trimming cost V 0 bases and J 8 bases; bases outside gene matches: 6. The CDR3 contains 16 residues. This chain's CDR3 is CASSVGIGTGGYEQFF. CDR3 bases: TGTGCCAGCAGCGTAGGAATCGGGACAGGGGGCTATGAGCAGTTCTTC.

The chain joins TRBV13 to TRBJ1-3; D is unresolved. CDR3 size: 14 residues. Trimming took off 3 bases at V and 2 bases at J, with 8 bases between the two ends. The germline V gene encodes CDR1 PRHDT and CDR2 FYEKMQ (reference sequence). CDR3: CASSLLAAGNTIYF. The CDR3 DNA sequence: TGTGCCAGCAGCTTGTTGGCTGCTGGAAACACCATATATTTT.

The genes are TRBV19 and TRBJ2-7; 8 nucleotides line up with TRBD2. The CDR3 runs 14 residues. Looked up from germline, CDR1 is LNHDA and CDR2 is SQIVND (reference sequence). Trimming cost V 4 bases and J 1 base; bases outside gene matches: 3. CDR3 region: CASSSGGISYEQYF. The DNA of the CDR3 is TGTGCCAGTAGTAGCGGGGGGATATCCTACGAGCAGTACTTC.

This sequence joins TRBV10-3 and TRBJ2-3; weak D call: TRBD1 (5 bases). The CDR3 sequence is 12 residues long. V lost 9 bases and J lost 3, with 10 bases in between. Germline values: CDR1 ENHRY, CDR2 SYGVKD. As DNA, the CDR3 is TGTGCCATTCAGGCAGGGACAGATACGCAGTATTTT. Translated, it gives CAIQAGTDTQYF.

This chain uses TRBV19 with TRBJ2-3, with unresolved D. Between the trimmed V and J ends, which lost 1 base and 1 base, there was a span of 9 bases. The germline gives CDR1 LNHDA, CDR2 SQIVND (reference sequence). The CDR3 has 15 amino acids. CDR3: CASSIGTTRTDTQYF. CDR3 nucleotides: TGTGCCAGTAGTATAGGTACCACCCGCACAGATACGCAGTATTTT.

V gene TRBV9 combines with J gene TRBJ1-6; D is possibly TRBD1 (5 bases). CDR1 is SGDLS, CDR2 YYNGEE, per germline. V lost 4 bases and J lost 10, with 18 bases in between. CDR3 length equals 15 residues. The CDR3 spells CASSPRAGTGSPLHF. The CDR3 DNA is TGTGCCAGCAGCCCAAGGGCAGGGACGGGGTCACCCCTCCACTTT. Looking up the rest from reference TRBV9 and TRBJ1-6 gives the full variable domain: DSGVTQTPKHLITATGQRVTLRCSPRSGDLSVYWYQQSLDQGLQFLIQYYNGEERAKGNILERFSAQQFPDLHSELNLSSLELGDSALYFCASSPRAGTGSPLHFGNGTRLTVT.

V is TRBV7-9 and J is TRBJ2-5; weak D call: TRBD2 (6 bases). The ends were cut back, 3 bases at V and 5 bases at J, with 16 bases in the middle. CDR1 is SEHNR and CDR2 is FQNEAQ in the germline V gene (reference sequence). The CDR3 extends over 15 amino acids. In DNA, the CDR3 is TGTGCCAGCAGCTTCGGGGTAGCGGCTTACGAGACCCAGTACTTC. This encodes CASSFGVAAYETQYF.

The chain's CDR3 is CASSLSRNNEQFF. CDR3 DNA: TGTGCCAGCAGCTTGTCGAGAAACAATGAGCAGTTCTTC. The V call is TRBV5-8, the J call TRBJ2-1; D is ambiguous. With 1 base removed from V and 5 bases from J, the gap between germline ends came to 7 bases. Germline V lookup: CDR1 SGHTS, CDR2 YDEGEE. The CDR3 spans 13 residues.

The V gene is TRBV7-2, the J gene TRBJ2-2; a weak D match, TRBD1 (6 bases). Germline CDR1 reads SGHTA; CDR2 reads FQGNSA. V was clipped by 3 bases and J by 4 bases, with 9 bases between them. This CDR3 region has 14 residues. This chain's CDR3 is CASSFLQGTGELFF. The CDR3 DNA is TGTGCCAGCAGCTTCCTACAGGGCACCGGGGAGCTGTTTTTT.

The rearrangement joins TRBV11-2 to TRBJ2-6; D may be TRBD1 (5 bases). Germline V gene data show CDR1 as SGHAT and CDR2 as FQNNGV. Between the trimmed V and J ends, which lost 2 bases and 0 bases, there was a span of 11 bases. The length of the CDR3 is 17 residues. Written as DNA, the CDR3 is TGTGCCAGCAGCTTAATAGGGGCGAGCTCTGGGGCCAACGTCCTGACTTTC. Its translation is CASSLIGASSGANVLTF.

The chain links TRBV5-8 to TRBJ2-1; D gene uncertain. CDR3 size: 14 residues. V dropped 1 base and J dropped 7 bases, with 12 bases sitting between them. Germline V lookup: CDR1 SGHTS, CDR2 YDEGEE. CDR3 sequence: CASSLTGSRNEQFF. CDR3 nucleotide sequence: TGTGCCAGCAGCTTGACGGGTAGTAGGAATGAGCAGTTCTTC.